The 30 T cell receptor beta chains in this list originate from one sample, sequenced in a study of blood T cell repertoires in COVID-19. Some clones are missing from TCRdb's copy, which holds only in-frame ones; the method was immunoSEQ multiplex PCR. This sample has hundreds of thousands of clones, with 65% to 85% found just once. The sequenced sample was peripheral blood. The receptor source for this set is a man aged 40-49 years with acute or convalescent COVID-19.

The chain combines TRBV7-9 with TRBJ2-4, with D possibly TRBD2 on 7 matching bases. Trimming stripped 3 bases from V and 3 bases from J, with 18 bases between. The CDR3 covers 17 residues. The germline CDR1 and CDR2 sequences are SEHNR and FQNEAQ (reference sequence). The DNA of the CDR3 is TGTGCCAGCAGCTTTCATGGGGGGGCTTCTGTCAAAAACATTCAGTACTTC. It yields the protein CASSFHGGASVKNIQYF.

This clone was counted a single time. V gene TRBV3-1 (or the pseudogene TRBV3-2) combines with J gene TRBJ2-1, with D possibly being TRBD1 (5 bases). Trimming pared 0 bases from V and 6 bases from J, leaving 15 bases between. The CDR3 has 16 residues. Looked up from germline, CDR1 is LGHDT and CDR2 is YNNKEL (reference sequence). CDR3 loop: CASSQDQTDPSNEQFF. Written as DNA, the CDR3 is TGTGCCAGCAGCCAAGATCAGACAGACCCTTCCAATGAGCAGTTCTTC.

This clone was counted once. The chain uses TRBV30 and TRBJ1-2; D perhaps matches TRBD1 (6 bases). Germline V gene sequence: CDR1 GTSNPN, CDR2 SVGIG (reference sequence). V was trimmed by 0 bases and J by 7 bases, leaving 18 bases between them. CDR3 length: 15 amino acids. The CDR3 nucleotides are TGTGCCTGGAGTGTCCCCGAGACAGGCATTCGTGGCTACACCTTC. It yields the protein CAWSVPETGIRGYTF. Looking up the rest from reference TRBV30 and TRBJ1-2 gives the full variable domain: SQTIHQWPATLVQPVGSPLSLECTVEGTSNPNLYWYRQAAGRGLQLLFYSVGIGQISSEVPQNLSASRPQDRQFILSSKKLLLSDSGFYLCAWSVPETGIRGYTFGSGTRLTVV.

The chain links TRBV10-3 to TRBJ2-7, with D tentatively TRBD2 (5 bases). This CDR3 has 14 residues. The germline V gene encodes CDR1 ENHRY and CDR2 SYGVKD. Trimming left V 0 bases short and J 4 bases short, with 10 bases between. CDR3 nucleotide sequence: TGTGCCATCAGTGAGTCAATAAGGACTTACGAGCAGTACTTC. It encodes CAISESIRTYEQYF.

This chain joins TRBV2 and TRBJ1-2; TRBD1 might be the D (5 bases). The CDR3 spans 14 residues. Germline V CDR1 and CDR2: SNHLY, FYNNEI. V was clipped by 3 bases and J by 0 bases, with 8 bases between them. The DNA of the CDR3 is TGTGCCAGCAGTGAGTGGGGGGCTAACTATGGCTACACCTTC. This sequence encodes CASSEWGANYGYTF.

V is TRBV10-1 and J is TRBJ1-4; no reliable D call. Germline CDR1 reads WNHNN; CDR2 reads SYGVQD (reference sequence). The length of the CDR3 is 15 residues. Trimming pared 4 bases from V and 0 bases from J, leaving 9 bases between. CDR3 in amino acids: CASSAGGATNEKLFF. The CDR3 bases are TGCGCCAGCAGTGCCGGTGGAGCAACTAATGAAAAACTGTTTTTT.

This clone was seen a handful of times. V usage is TRBV6-5 and J usage is TRBJ1-5; D possibly corresponds to TRBD1 (6 bases). Germline V gives CDR1 MNHEY, CDR2 SVGAGI. The CDR3 has 12 residues. Trimming cost V 10 bases and J 7 bases, with 14 bases left between them. The CDR3 loop is CATKQGPQPQHF. In DNA, the CDR3 is TGTGCCACCAAACAGGGCCCCCAGCCCCAGCATTTT.

The chain combines TRBV27 with TRBJ2-1, with 10 bases matching TRBD1. With V trimmed by 5 bases and J by 3 bases, 4 bases remained unmatched. CDR3 length equals 15 residues. Germline V CDR1 and CDR2: MNHEY, SMNVEV (reference sequence). The CDR3 region has the DNA TGTGCCAGCAGTCCCGGGACAGGGGTCTACAATGAGCAGTTCTTC. This sequence encodes CASSPGTGVYNEQFF.

This rearrangement joins TRBV5-4 to TRBJ2-1; 7 bases line up with TRBD1. The CDR3 sequence is 15 residues long. Germline values: CDR1 SGHNT, CDR2 YYREEE (reference sequence). J lost 3 bases, V lost 3 bases, and 6 bases had no gene match. CDR3 sequence reads: CASSSRDSFYNEQFF. The CDR3 bases are TGTGCCAGCAGCTCCCGGGACAGCTTCTACAATGAGCAGTTCTTC.

The CDR3 is CASSPRQGPNTGELFF. The CDR3 bases are TGTGCCAGCAGCCCCCGACAGGGCCCGAACACCGGGGAGCTGTTTTTT. The rearrangement uses TRBV5-4 and TRBJ2-2; 7 positions match TRBD1. This CDR3 region has 16 residues. The junction had 6 bases not matched to a gene; V was cut back by 4 bases and J by 0 bases. Germline loops: CDR1 SGHNT, CDR2 YYREEE (reference sequence).

The chain combines TRBV27 with TRBJ2-5; 13 bases align to TRBD2. The ends lost 5 bases at V and 3 bases at J; junction bases unmatched: 3. CDR3 length: 15 amino acids. CDR1 and CDR2 from the germline V gene are MNHEY and SMNVEV (reference sequence). CDR3 residues: CASSPGTSGKETQYF. DNA of the CDR3: TGTGCCAGCAGTCCAGGGACTAGCGGGAAAGAGACCCAGTACTTC.

The rearrangement uses TRBV10-1 and TRBJ2-3; TRBD2 matches at 12 bases. CDR3 length equals 16 residues. Germline CDR1 is WNHNN and CDR2 is SYGVQD (reference sequence). V lost 5 bases and J lost 5; bases outside the gene matches: 8. The CDR3 DNA reads TGCGCCAGCAGTTGGACTAGCGGGATTTTCGTAGATACGCAGTATTTT. It specifies CASSWTSGIFVDTQYF.

V is TRBV3-1 (or the pseudogene TRBV3-2) and J is TRBJ1-5, with D perhaps matching TRBD1 (6 bases). Trimming took 2 bases from V and 1 from J, leaving 9 bases between them. The CDR3 runs to 15 residues. CDR1 LGHDT and CDR2 YNNKEL come from the germline V gene (reference sequence). The CDR3 region has the DNA TGTGCCAGCAGCCAATCTACAGGGAGCAATCAGCCCCAGCATTTT. Translated: CASSQSTGSNQPQHF.

Here the CDR3 DNA reads TGTGCCAGCAGCCGACTAGCGGGAGTTGGATCCTACGAGCAGTACTTC. The encoded protein is CASSRLAGVGSYEQYF. The chain is built from TRBV3-1 (or the pseudogene TRBV3-2) and TRBJ2-7, with 12 nucleotides matching TRBD2. V lost 4 bases and J lost 1; bases outside the gene matches: 5. The CDR3 covers 16 residues. CDR1 and CDR2 (germline): LGHDT, YNNKEL (reference sequence).

The chain combines TRBV28 with TRBJ2-3; the D gene is possibly TRBD2 (6 bases). Germline V gives CDR1 MDHEN, CDR2 SYDVKM. The CDR3 consists of 17 residues. V was pared by 5 bases and J by 3 bases, with 21 bases between. The CDR3 loop is CASSTQRLRGGTDTQYF. The CDR3 DNA sequence: TGTGCCAGCAGTACCCAGAGGCTCCGCGGAGGGACAGATACGCAGTATTTT.

The CDR3 protein is CASSYYTGSSYNEQFF. In DNA form, the CDR3 reads TGTGCCAGCAGTTACTATACAGGGAGCTCCTACAATGAGCAGTTCTTC. The rearrangement uses TRBV6-5 and TRBJ2-1, with D perhaps TRBD1 (6 bases). Germline lookup yields CDR1 MNHEY and CDR2 SVGAGI. Trimming left V 1 base short and J 0 bases short, with 10 bases between. The CDR3 contains 16 residues.

The DNA for the CDR3 is TGTGCCGGTAACAGGGATGAAACTGAAGCTTTCTTT. Translating gives CAGNRDETEAFF. The chain has TRBV2 and TRBJ1-1, with D possibly matching TRBD1 (6 bases). The CDR3 has 12 residues. CDR1 SNHLY and CDR2 FYNNEI come from the germline V gene. V was cut by 11 bases and J by 5 bases, with 15 bases left in between. Using reference TRBV2 and TRBJ1-1 for the parts outside the CDR3, the full variable domain is EPEVTQTPSHQVTQMGQEVILRCVPISNHLYFYWYRQILGQKVEFLVSFYNNEISEKSEIFDDQFSVERPDGSNFTLKIRSTKLEDSAMYFCAGNRDETEAFFGQGTRLTVV.

The rearrangement links TRBV18 to TRBJ1-1, with a tentative D call TRBD1 (6 bases). Germline CDR1 reads KGHSH; CDR2 reads LQKENI. V lost 6 bases to trimming and J lost 0 bases, with 14 bases between them. CDR3 length: 15 amino acids. CDR3 sequence (DNA): TGTGCCAGCTCTTATACAGGGTCCATGAACACTGAAGCTTTCTTT. This translates into CASSYTGSMNTEAFF. Filled out from reference TRBV18 and TRBJ1-1, the complete variable domain reads NAGVMQNPRHLVRRRGQEARLRCSPMKGHSHVYWYRQLPEEGLKFMVYLQKENIIDESGMPKERFSAEFPKEGPSILRIQQVVRGDSAAYFCASSYTGSMNTEAFFGQGTRLTVV.

V gene TRBV5-4 combines with J gene TRBJ2-5; D remains ambiguous. Trimming shortened V by 4 bases and J by 5 bases, and 15 bases separated the two germline ends. Germline V gives CDR1 SGHNT, CDR2 YYREEE (reference sequence). The CDR3 is made up of 14 amino acids. CDR3 DNA sequence: TGTGCCAGCAGCCAAAGCGTCCAAAGGGAGACCCAGTACTTC. This codes for CASSQSVQRETQYF.

This chain connects TRBV2 to TRBJ2-7, with a possible D match to TRBD2 (6 bases). The V end was cut by 8 bases, the J end by 1 base, with 21 bases between. This CDR3 has 16 residues. Germline V gene sequence: CDR1 SNHLY, CDR2 FYNNEI. CDR3 residues: CASLQERLVRSYEQYF. The CDR3 bases are TGTGCCAGCCTACAGGAGAGACTAGTGAGGTCCTACGAGCAGTACTTC.

The J gene is TRBJ2-3, the V gene TRBV7-3, with a weak D call TRBD2 (5 bases). Trimming shortened V by 5 bases and J by 2 bases, and 14 bases separated the two germline ends. CDR1 SGHTA and CDR2 FQGTGA come from the germline V gene. The CDR3 runs to 15 residues. For the CDR3, the DNA is TGTGCCAGCAGCCCCGGTTCTAGCTTCACAGATACGCAGTATTTT. Residues: CASSPGSSFTDTQYF.

The chain joins TRBV13 to TRBJ2-5; TRBD2 agrees at 7 bases. The V gene's germline CDR1 is PRHDT and CDR2 FYEKMQ (reference sequence). The V and J ends lost 5 bases and 4 bases, in that order; junction bases with no gene match: 10. The CDR3 length is 15 residues. The CDR3 region has the DNA TGTGCCAGCAGCCCATGGGGCGGGAGAGGAGAGACCCAGTACTTC. Translated, it gives CASSPWGGRGETQYF.

This clone was observed a handful of times. V and J are TRBV7-9 and TRBJ1-3, with D uncertain. The CDR3 totals 13 residues. Trimming stripped 11 bases from V and 8 bases from J, with 19 bases between. CDR1 and CDR2 (germline): SEHNR, FQNEAQ (reference sequence). The CDR3 protein is CAFPQYRGDTIYF. CDR3 coding DNA: TGTGCCTTCCCGCAGTACCGAGGAGACACCATATATTTT.

In this sample, this clone turned up once. The chain links TRBV29-1 to TRBJ1-2; D unclear. The CDR3 has 13 amino acids. CDR1 and CDR2 (germline): SQVTM, ANQGSEA. Trimming removed 7 bases at V and 4 bases at J, with 16 bases between. In DNA form, the CDR3 reads TGCAGCGCTAGGCGCCGGGGAACCTATGGCTACACCTTC. Translation: CSARRRGTYGYTF.

The chain combines TRBV30 with TRBJ2-1, with D possibly being TRBD1 (6 bases). Germline CDR1 reads GTSNPN; CDR2 reads SVGIG (reference sequence). V lost 3 bases and J lost 5, with 11 bases in between. The CDR3 consists of 13 residues. The CDR3 spells CAWSLRTDNEQFF. DNA of the CDR3: TGTGCCTGGAGCTTGCGGACAGACAATGAGCAGTTCTTC. Based on the CDR3 plus reference TRBV30 and TRBJ2-1, the full variable domain is SQTIHQWPATLVQPVGSPLSLECTVEGTSNPNLYWYRQAAGRGLQLLFYSVGIGQISSEVPQNLSASRPQDRQFILSSKKLLLSDSGFYLCAWSLRTDNEQFFGPGTRLTVL.

This rearrangement joins TRBV5-1 to TRBJ1-1; D gene ambiguous. The V gene's germline CDR1 is SGHRS and CDR2 YFSETQ. This CDR3 comprises 16 residues. V was cut by 0 bases and J by 0 bases, with 12 bases left in between. The DNA of the CDR3 is TGCGCCAGCAGCTTGGAACAGTTGTCGGTGAACACTGAAGCTTTCTTT. Translation: CASSLEQLSVNTEAFF. Using reference TRBV5-1 and TRBJ1-1 for the parts outside the CDR3, the full variable domain is KAGVTQTPRYLIKTRGQQVTLSCSPISGHRSVSWYQQTPGQGLQFLFEYFSETQRNKGNFPGRFSGRQFSNSRSEMNVSTLELGDSALYLCASSLEQLSVNTEAFFGQGTRLTVV.

Here the CDR3 DNA reads TGTGCCAGCGGCAGAAACACTGAAGCTTTCTTT. It yields the protein CASGRNTEAFF. The chain is built from TRBV6-5 and TRBJ1-1; D remains unclear. V gave up 8 bases and J gave up 2 bases, with 6 bases separating them. The CDR3 runs 11 residues. Germline CDR1 is MNHEY and CDR2 is SVGAGI.

This clone has only a few counts. The chain has TRBV11-3 and TRBJ2-1, with a weak D call TRBD2 (6 bases). Trimming removed 4 bases at V and 9 bases at J, with 10 bases between. The CDR3 runs 12 residues. CDR1 and CDR2 from the germline V gene are SGHNT and YENEEA. CDR3 sequence (DNA): TGTGCCAGCAGCTCCCTGACTAGTGAGCAGTTCTTC. It translates to CASSSLTSEQFF.

CDR3 amino acids: CASSVASVNTEAFF. In DNA, the CDR3 is TGTGCCAGCAGCGTCGCGTCGGTGAACACTGAAGCTTTCTTT. The chain recombines TRBV9 with TRBJ1-1; unclear D gene. The CDR3 has 14 amino acids. Trimming took off 2 bases at V and 0 bases at J, with 8 bases between the two ends. Germline assignment: CDR1 SGDLS and CDR2 YYNGEE.

This clone turned up a few times. The chain joins TRBV18 to TRBJ1-2, with D possibly being TRBD1 (5 bases). The V and J ends lost 6 bases and 3 bases respectively, with 17 bases between them. CDR1 and CDR2 (germline): KGHSH, LQKENI. There are 15 residues in the CDR3. Here the CDR3 reads CASSPPSGRDYGYTF. CDR3 sequence (DNA): TGTGCCAGCTCCCCCCCGTCTGGCAGGGACTATGGCTACACCTTC.